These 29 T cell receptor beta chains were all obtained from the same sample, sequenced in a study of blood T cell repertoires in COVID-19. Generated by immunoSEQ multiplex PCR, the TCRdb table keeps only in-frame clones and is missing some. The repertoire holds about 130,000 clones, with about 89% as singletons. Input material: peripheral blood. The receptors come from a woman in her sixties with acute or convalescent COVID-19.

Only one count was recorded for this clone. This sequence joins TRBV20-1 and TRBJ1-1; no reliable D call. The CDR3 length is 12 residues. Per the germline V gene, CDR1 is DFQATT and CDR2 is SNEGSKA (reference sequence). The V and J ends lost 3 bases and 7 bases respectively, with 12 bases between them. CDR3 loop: CSASDRVFEAFF. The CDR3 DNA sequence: TGCAGTGCTAGTGATCGAGTCTTTGAAGCTTTCTTT.

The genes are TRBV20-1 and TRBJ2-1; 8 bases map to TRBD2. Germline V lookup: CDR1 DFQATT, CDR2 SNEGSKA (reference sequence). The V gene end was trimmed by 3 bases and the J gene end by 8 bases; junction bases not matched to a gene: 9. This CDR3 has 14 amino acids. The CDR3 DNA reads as TGCAGTGCTAGTGGACTAGCAGGGAGGGATGAGCAGTTCTTC. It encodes CSASGLAGRDEQFF.

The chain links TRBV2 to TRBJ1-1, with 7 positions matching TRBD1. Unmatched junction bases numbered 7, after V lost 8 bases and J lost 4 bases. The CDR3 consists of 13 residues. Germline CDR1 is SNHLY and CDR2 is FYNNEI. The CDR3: CASSGQAFTEAFF. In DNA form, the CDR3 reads TGTGCCAGCTCCGGACAGGCATTCACTGAAGCTTTCTTT. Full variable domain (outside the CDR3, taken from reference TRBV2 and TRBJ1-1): EPEVTQTPSHQVTQMGQEVILRCVPISNHLYFYWYRQILGQKVEFLVSFYNNEISEKSEIFDDQFSVERPDGSNFTLKIRSTKLEDSAMYFCASSGQAFTEAFFGQGTRLTVV.

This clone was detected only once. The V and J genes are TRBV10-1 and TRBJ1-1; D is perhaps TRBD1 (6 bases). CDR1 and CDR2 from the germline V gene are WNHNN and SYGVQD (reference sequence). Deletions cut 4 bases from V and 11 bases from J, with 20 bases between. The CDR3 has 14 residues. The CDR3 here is CASSVSTGPGRAFF. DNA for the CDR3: TGCGCCAGCAGTGTGTCGACAGGCCCAGGGCGGGCTTTCTTT.

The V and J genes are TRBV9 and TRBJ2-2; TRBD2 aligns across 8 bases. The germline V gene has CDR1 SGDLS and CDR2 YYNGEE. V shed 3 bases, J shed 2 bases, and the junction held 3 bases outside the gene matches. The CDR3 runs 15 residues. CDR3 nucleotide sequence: TGTGCCAGCAGCGCGACTAGCGCCAACACCGGGGAGCTGTTTTTT. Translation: CASSATSANTGELFF.

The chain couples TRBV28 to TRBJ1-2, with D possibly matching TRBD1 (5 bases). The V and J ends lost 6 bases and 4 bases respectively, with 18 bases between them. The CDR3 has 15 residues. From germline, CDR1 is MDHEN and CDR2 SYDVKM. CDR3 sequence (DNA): TGTGCCAGCAGCATATCCTCGGCTCAGGGCTATGGCTACACCTTC. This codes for CASSISSAQGYGYTF.

DNA for the CDR3: TGTGCCAGCAGCTTGGGACTAGCGGGAGATACGCAGTATTTT. Its translation is CASSLGLAGDTQYF. This chain connects TRBV7-9 to TRBJ2-3; TRBD2 matches 12 bases. Germline V gene data show CDR1 as SEHNR and CDR2 as FQNEAQ (reference sequence). V was clipped by 3 bases and J by 5 bases; unmatched bases: 0. This CDR3 contains 14 residues.

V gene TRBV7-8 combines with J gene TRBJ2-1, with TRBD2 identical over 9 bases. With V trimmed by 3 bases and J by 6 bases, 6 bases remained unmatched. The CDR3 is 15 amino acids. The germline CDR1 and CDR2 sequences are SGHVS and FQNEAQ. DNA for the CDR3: TGTGCCAGCAGCTTTAGCGGGAGTTCGGGCAATGAGCAGTTCTTC. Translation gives CASSFSGSSGNEQFF.

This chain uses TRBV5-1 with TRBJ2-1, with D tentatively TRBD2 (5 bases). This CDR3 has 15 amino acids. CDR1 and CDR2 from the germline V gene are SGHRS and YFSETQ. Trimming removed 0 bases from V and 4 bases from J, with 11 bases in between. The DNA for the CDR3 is TGCGCCAGCAGCTTGGGCGGAGGACTGTACAATGAGCAGTTCTTC. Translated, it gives CASSLGGGLYNEQFF.

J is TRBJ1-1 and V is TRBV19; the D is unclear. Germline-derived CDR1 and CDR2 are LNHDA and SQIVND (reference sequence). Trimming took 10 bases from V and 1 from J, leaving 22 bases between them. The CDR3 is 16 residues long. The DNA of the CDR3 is TGTGCCACCGATGAGAGGTCCAATGGGAGGAACACTGAAGCTTTCTTT. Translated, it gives CATDERSNGRNTEAFF.

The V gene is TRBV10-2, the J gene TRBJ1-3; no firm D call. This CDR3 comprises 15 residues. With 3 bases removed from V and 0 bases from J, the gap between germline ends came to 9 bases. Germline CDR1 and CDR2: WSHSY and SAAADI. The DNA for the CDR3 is TGCGCCAGCAGTGACAACTCCTACTCTGGAAACACCATATATTTT. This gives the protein CASSDNSYSGNTIYF.

CDR3 loop: CASSLLGDNGYTF. CDR3 bases: TGTGCCAGCAGTTTATTGGGGGACAATGGCTACACCTTC. This chain connects TRBV28 to TRBJ1-2; D perhaps matches TRBD1 (6 bases). V shed 1 base and J shed 6 bases, with 9 bases lying between them. The CDR3 sequence is 13 residues long. The V gene's germline CDR1 is MDHEN and CDR2 SYDVKM.

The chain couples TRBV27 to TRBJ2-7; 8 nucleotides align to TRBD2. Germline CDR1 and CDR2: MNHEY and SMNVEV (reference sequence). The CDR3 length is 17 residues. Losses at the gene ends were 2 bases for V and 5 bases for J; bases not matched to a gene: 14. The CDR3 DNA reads TGTGCCAGCAGTTTAAGGGGACCAAGCGGGAGCTGGAACGAGCAGTACTTC. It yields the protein CASSLRGPSGSWNEQYF.

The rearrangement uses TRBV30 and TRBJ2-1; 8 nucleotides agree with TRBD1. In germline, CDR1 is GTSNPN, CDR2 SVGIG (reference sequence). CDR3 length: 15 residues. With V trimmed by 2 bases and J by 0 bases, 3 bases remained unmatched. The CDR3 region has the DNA TGTGCCTGGAGTCTTACAGGGGGCTCCTACAATGAGCAGTTCTTC. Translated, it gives CAWSLTGGSYNEQFF.

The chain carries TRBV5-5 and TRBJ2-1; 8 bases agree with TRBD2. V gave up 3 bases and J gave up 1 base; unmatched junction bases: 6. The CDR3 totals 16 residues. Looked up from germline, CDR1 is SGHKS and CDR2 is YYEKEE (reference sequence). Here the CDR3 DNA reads TGTGCCAGCAGCTGGGAAGTAGCGGGGTCCTACAATGAGCAGTTCTTC. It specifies CASSWEVAGSYNEQFF.

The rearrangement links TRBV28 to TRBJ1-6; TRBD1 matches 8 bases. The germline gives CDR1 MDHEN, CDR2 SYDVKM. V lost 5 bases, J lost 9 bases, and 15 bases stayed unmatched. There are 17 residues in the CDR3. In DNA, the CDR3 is TGTGCCAGCAGTACCTTCGGACAGGGTGGAGCGACTTCACCCCTCCACTTT. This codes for CASSTFGQGGATSPLHF.

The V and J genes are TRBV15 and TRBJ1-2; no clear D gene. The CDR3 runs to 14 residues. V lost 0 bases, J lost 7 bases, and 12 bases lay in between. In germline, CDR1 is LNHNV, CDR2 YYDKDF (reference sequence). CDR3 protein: CATSREGTWVGYTF. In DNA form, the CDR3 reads TGTGCCACCAGCAGAGAGGGCACTTGGGTTGGCTACACCTTC.

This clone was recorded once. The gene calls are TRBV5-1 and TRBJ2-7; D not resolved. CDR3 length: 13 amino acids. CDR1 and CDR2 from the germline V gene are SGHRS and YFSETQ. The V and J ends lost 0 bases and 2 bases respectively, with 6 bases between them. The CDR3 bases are TGCGCCAGCAGCTTGGACATCCCCTACGAGCAGTACTTC. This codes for CASSLDIPYEQYF.

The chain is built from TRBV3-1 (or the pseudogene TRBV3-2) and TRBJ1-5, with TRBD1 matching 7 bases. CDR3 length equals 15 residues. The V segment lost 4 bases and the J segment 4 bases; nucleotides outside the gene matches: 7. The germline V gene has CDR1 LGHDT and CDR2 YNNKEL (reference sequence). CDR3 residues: CASSPRQGTNQPQHF. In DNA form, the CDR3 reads TGTGCCAGCAGCCCACGACAGGGCACTAATCAGCCCCAGCATTTT.

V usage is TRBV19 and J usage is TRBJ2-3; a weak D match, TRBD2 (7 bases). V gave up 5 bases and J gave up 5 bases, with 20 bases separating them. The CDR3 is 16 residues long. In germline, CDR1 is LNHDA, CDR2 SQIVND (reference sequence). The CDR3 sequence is CASSALPTGGRDTQYF. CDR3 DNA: TGTGCCAGTAGTGCCCTCCCGACGGGGGGCAGAGATACGCAGTATTTT.

The CDR3 coding sequence is TGCGCCAGCAGCCAGGCCGGGACAGATTATGGCTACACCTTC. Residues: CASSQAGTDYGYTF. The chain combines TRBV4-1 with TRBJ1-2; the match to TRBD1 covers 7 bases. This CDR3 comprises 14 residues. After removal of 3 bases from V and 5 bases from J, the junction contained 6 bases not matched to a gene. Germline V lookup: CDR1 MGHRA, CDR2 YSYEKL.

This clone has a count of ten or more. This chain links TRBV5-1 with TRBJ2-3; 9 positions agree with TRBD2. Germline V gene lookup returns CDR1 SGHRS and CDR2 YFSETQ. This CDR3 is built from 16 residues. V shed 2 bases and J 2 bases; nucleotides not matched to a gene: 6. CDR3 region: CASSLLTSGHTDTQYF. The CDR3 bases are TGCGCCAGCAGCTTACTGACTAGCGGACACACAGATACGCAGTATTTT.

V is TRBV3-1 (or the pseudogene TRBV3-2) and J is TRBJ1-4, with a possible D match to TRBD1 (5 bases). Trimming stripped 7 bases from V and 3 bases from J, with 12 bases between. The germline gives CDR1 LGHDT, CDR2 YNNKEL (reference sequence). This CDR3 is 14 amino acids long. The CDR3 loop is CASKRGTANEKLFF. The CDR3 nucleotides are TGTGCCAGCAAACGGGGGACCGCTAATGAAAAACTGTTTTTT.

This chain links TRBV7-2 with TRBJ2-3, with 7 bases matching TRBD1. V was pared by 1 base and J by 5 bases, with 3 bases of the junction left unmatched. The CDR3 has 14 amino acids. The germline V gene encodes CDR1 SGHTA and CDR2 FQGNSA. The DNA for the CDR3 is TGTGCCAGCAGCTTAGGGGGACAGATAGATACGCAGTATTTT. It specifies CASSLGGQIDTQYF.

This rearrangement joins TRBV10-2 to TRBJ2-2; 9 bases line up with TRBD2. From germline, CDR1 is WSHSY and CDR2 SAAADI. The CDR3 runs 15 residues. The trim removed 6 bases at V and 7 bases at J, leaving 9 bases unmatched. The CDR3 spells CASSGIAGANGELFF. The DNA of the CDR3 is TGCGCCAGCAGCGGAATAGCGGGAGCGAACGGGGAGCTGTTTTTT.

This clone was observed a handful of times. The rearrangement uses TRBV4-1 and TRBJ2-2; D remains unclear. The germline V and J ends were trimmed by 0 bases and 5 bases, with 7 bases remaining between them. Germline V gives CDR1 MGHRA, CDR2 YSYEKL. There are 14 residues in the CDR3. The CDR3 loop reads CASSQDFQTGELFF. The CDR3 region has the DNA TGCGCCAGCAGCCAAGATTTCCAGACCGGGGAGCTGTTTTTT.

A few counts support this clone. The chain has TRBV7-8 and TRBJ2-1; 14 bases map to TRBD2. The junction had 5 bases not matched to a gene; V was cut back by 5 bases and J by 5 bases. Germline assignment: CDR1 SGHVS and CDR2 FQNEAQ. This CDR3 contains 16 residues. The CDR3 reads CASSRGTSGSNNEQFF. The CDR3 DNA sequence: TGTGCCAGCAGCCGAGGGACTAGCGGGAGTAACAATGAGCAGTTCTTC. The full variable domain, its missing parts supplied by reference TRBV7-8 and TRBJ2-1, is GAGVSQSPRYKVAKRGQDVALRCDPISGHVSLFWYQQALGQGPEFLTYFQNEAQLDKSGLPSDRFFAERPEGSVSTLKIQRTQQEDSAVYLCASSRGTSGSNNEQFFGPGTRLTVL.

The CDR3 sequence: CASAFSQGNTEAFF. DNA for the CDR3: TGCGCCAGCGCGTTCAGCCAGGGGAACACTGAAGCTTTCTTT. This chain uses TRBV5-1 with TRBJ1-1, with a tentative D call TRBD1 (5 bases). V lost 7 bases and J lost 1, with 14 bases in between. The CDR3 is 14 amino acids. CDR1 is SGHRS, CDR2 YFSETQ, per germline.

As DNA, the CDR3 is TGTGCCAGTAGTATTAACGCCGGGGTGAACACTGAAGCTTTCTTT. The encoded protein is CASSINAGVNTEAFF. The chain links TRBV19 to TRBJ1-1; D remains unclear. The CDR3 totals 15 residues. The germline V gene has CDR1 LNHDA and CDR2 SQIVND (reference sequence). Trimming took off 3 bases at V and 0 bases at J, with 11 bases between the two ends. Looking up the rest from reference TRBV19 and TRBJ1-1 gives the full variable domain: DGGITQSPKYLFRKEGQNVTLSCEQNLNHDAMYWYRQDPGQGLRLIYYSQIVNDFQKGDIAEGYSVSREKKESFPLTVTSAQKNPTAFYLCASSINAGVNTEAFFGQGTRLTVV.